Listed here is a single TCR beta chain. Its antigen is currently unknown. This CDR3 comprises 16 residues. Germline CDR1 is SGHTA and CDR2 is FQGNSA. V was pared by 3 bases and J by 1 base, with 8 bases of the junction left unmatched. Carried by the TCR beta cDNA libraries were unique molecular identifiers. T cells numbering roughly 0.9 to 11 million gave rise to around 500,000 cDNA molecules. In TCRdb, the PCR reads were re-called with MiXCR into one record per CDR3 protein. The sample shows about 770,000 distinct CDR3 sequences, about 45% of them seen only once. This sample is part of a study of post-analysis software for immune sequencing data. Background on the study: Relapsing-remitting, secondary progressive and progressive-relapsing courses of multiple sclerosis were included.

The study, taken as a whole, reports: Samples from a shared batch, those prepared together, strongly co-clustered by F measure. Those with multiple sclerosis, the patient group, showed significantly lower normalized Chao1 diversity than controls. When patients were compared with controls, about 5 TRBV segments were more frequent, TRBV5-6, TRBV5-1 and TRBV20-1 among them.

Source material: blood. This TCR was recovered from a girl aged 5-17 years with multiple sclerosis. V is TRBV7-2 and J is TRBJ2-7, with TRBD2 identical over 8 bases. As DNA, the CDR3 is TGTGCCAGCAGCTTGAGCGGGAGTCCTTTTTCCTACGAGCAGTACTTC. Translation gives CASSLSGSPFSYEQYF.